The 25 T cell receptor beta chains presented below share a single source sample, sequenced in a study of T cell responses to AZD1222 COVID-19 vaccine. Using immunoSEQ multiplex PCR, the repertoire was profiled, and TCRdb retains in-frame clones only, with some absent. The sample records 150,000 to 200,000 clones, just over 90% being singletons. This specimen consisted of peripheral blood, obtained 28 days after the second AZD1222 dose. Receptors originate from an adult who received the AZD1222 COVID-19 vaccine.

The chain has TRBV6-2 or TRBV6-3 and TRBJ1-2, with a tentative D call TRBD1 (5 bases). V dropped 6 bases and J dropped 2 bases, with 10 bases sitting between them. CDR1 and CDR2 (germline): MNHEY, SVGEGT. The CDR3 loop spans 13 amino acids. This chain's CDR3 is CASRYGTNYGYTF. CDR3 nucleotide sequence: TGTGCCAGCAGGTACGGGACGAACTATGGCTACACCTTC.

This chain uses TRBV14 with TRBJ2-5, with 7 bases aligning to TRBD1. J lost 4 bases, V lost 4 bases, and 9 bases had no gene match. CDR1 is SGHDN and CDR2 is FVKESK in the germline V gene. The CDR3 extends over 15 amino acids. The CDR3: CASSPYRGEGETQYF. The CDR3 region has the DNA TGTGCCAGCAGCCCCTACAGGGGCGAGGGAGAGACCCAGTACTTC.

This chain joins TRBV6-5 and TRBJ1-5, with D tentatively TRBD1 (5 bases). Germline CDR1 and CDR2: MNHEY and SVGAGI. CDR3 length: 14 amino acids. Trimming left V 4 bases short and J 0 bases short, with 7 bases between. The DNA of the CDR3 is TGTGCCAGCAGTTCAGGGTATAGCAATCAGCCCCAGCATTTT. Translating gives CASSSGYSNQPQHF.

V usage is TRBV9 and J usage is TRBJ1-4, with a weak D call TRBD1 (5 bases). Trimming took off 0 bases at V and 6 bases at J, with 9 bases between the two ends. Germline CDR1 is SGDLS and CDR2 is YYNGEE. CDR3 length: 14 amino acids. The CDR3 loop is CASSVAGNDEKLFF. The DNA of the CDR3 is TGTGCCAGCAGCGTAGCAGGGAATGATGAAAAACTGTTTTTT.

The rearrangement links TRBV18 to TRBJ1-1; D is perhaps TRBD1 (5 bases). The germline gives CDR1 KGHSH, CDR2 LQKENI. Trimming removed 6 bases from V and 1 base from J, with 9 bases in between. The CDR3 covers 13 residues. This CDR3 reads CASSRGENTEAFF. The CDR3 DNA sequence: TGTGCCAGCTCTCGGGGGGAGAACACTGAAGCTTTCTTT.

This clone was counted once. The chain links TRBV27 to TRBJ1-1, with D hard to call. CDR3 length: 13 residues. V gave up 2 bases and J gave up 1 base, with 5 bases separating them. The germline V gene encodes CDR1 MNHEY and CDR2 SMNVEV (reference sequence). The CDR3: CASSLNGNTEAFF. The CDR3 DNA reads TGTGCCAGCAGTTTAAATGGGAACACTGAAGCTTTCTTT.

The chain couples TRBV6-2 or TRBV6-3 to TRBJ2-4, with D perhaps matching TRBD1 (6 bases). CDR1 and CDR2 from the germline V gene are MNHEY and SVGEGT. V lost 2 bases, J lost 9 bases, and 11 bases lay in between. This CDR3 spans 13 amino acids. CDR3 sequence (DNA): TGTGCCAGCAGTTACGGGCAGGGGAGCATTCAGTACTTC. Translation gives CASSYGQGSIQYF.

The rearrangement links TRBV3-1 (or the pseudogene TRBV3-2) to TRBJ2-7; 7 bases are shared with TRBD2. Trimming removed 1 base from V and 2 bases from J; junction bases left unmatched: 2. This CDR3 spans 14 amino acids. CDR1 LGHDT and CDR2 YNNKEL come from the germline V gene (reference sequence). The CDR3 region is CASSQGLATYEQYF. The DNA of the CDR3 is TGTGCCAGCAGCCAAGGACTAGCTACCTACGAGCAGTACTTC.

A few counts support this clone. The chain joins TRBV6-4 to TRBJ1-2; D uncertain. The germline V gene encodes CDR1 MRHNA and CDR2 SNTAGT. There are 13 residues in the CDR3. V lost 7 bases and J 5 bases, leaving 14 bases between the germline ends. The CDR3 nucleotides read TGTGCCAGCATTATGACCTACCTATATGGCTACACCTTC. Its translation: CASIMTYLYGYTF.

This clone was seen only once. This chain joins TRBV19 and TRBJ1-5; D gene uncertain. The CDR3 sequence is 13 residues long. In germline, CDR1 is LNHDA, CDR2 SQIVND (reference sequence). The V and J ends lost 3 bases and 4 bases respectively, with 7 bases between them. CDR3 residues: CASSMMGNQPQHF. DNA for the CDR3: TGTGCCAGTAGTATGATGGGGAATCAGCCCCAGCATTTT. The variable domain in full, with the rest retrieved from reference TRBV19 and TRBJ1-5, is DGGITQSPKYLFRKEGQNVTLSCEQNLNHDAMYWYRQDPGQGLRLIYYSQIVNDFQKGDIAEGYSVSREKKESFPLTVTSAQKNPTAFYLCASSMMGNQPQHFGDGTRLSIL.

The chain links TRBV2 to TRBJ2-3, with D perhaps TRBD1 (6 bases). CDR3 length: 14 amino acids. Germline V gives CDR1 SNHLY, CDR2 FYNNEI. Trimming cost V 3 bases and J 6 bases, with 13 bases left between them. CDR3 residues: CASSDRQGMDTQYF. The DNA for the CDR3 is TGTGCCAGCAGTGATAGGCAGGGGATGGATACGCAGTATTTT. The complete variable domain, with remaining parts taken from reference TRBV2 and TRBJ2-3, reads EPEVTQTPSHQVTQMGQEVILRCVPISNHLYFYWYRQILGQKVEFLVSFYNNEISEKSEIFDDQFSVERPDGSNFTLKIRSTKLEDSAMYFCASSDRQGMDTQYFGPGTRLTVL.

This rearrangement joins TRBV2 to TRBJ1-1; D might be TRBD1 (5 bases). CDR3 length: 16 residues. Germline loops: CDR1 SNHLY, CDR2 FYNNEI. The V end was cut by 3 bases, the J end by 1 base, with 15 bases between. The CDR3 DNA reads as TGTGCCAGCAGTGACCCACGGGGGACCCCGAACACTGAAGCTTTCTTT. The encoded protein is CASSDPRGTPNTEAFF.

The V call is TRBV4-1, the J call TRBJ2-1, with 12 bases matching TRBD2. Germline CDR1 reads MGHRA; CDR2 reads YSYEKL. This CDR3 region has 14 residues. V dropped 2 bases and J dropped 15; count of bases not matched to a gene: 8. The CDR3 bases are TGCGCCAGCAGCCAAAGAGGGCTAGCGGGGGGGTCGTTCTTC. This gives the protein CASSQRGLAGGSFF.

The table lists this clone with a count of one. The CDR3 ends on some other residue instead of the conserved phenylalanine or tryptophan, so this is likely a read error. Because the CDR3's place on the DNA is in doubt, the DNA is left out and the CDR3 is given as listed by TCRdb. V and J are TRBV6-5 and TRBJ1-1; whether TRBD1, the table's D call, matches the DNA was not checked. Germline V lookup: CDR1 MNHEY, CDR2 SVGAGI. The CDR3 contains 14 residues when both ends are counted. The CDR3 is CASSYSTGTGVFHL.

The rearrangement uses TRBV3-1 (or the pseudogene TRBV3-2) and TRBJ2-1, with 10 positions matching TRBD2. Germline CDR1 and CDR2: LGHDT and YNNKEL (reference sequence). V lost 1 base and J lost 0; bases outside the gene matches: 15. The CDR3 totals 21 residues. The CDR3 sequence is CASSQGYMTSGHSLSYNEQFF. The CDR3 region has the DNA TGTGCCAGCAGCCAAGGGTATATGACTAGCGGGCACTCCCTCTCCTACAATGAGCAGTTCTTC.

The V gene is TRBV27, the J gene TRBJ1-3; D may be TRBD1 (5 bases). The CDR3 covers 16 residues. Trimming stripped 6 bases from V and 0 bases from J, with 15 bases between. Germline V gene sequence: CDR1 MNHEY, CDR2 SMNVEV (reference sequence). The CDR3, as DNA: TGTGCCAGCAGCCTCCTGGGACCGTACTCTGGAAACACCATATATTTT. Protein product: CASSLLGPYSGNTIYF.

This clone turned up a few times. J is TRBJ1-6 and V is TRBV2; 7 bases are shared with TRBD1. CDR3 size: 13 residues. Trimming at V came to 7 bases and at J to 8 bases, leaving 5 bases not matched to a gene. Germline V gene sequence: CDR1 SNHLY, CDR2 FYNNEI. CDR3 sequence (DNA): TGTGCCAGCACCGACAGGGTACATTCACCCCTCCACTTT. Translation gives CASTDRVHSPLHF.

The gene calls are TRBV19 and TRBJ2-7; D may be TRBD2 (6 bases). Between the trimmed V and J ends, which lost 1 base and 2 bases, there was a span of 12 bases. The CDR3 consists of 15 residues. The germline V gene encodes CDR1 LNHDA and CDR2 SQIVND (reference sequence). In DNA, the CDR3 is TGTGCCAGTAGTATAGTTGGAGGGAATCCCTACGAGCAGTACTTC. This encodes CASSIVGGNPYEQYF.

This clone turned up a few times. The rearrangement uses TRBV11-2 and TRBJ1-4, with D unclear. This CDR3 has 13 amino acids. The germline V and J ends were trimmed by 5 bases and 8 bases, with 12 bases remaining between them. Germline V gene data show CDR1 as SGHAT and CDR2 as FQNNGV. As DNA, the CDR3 is TGTGCCAGCAGCATTTACTCCGGCGAAAAACTGTTTTTT. Translated: CASSIYSGEKLFF.

This rearrangement joins TRBV27 to TRBJ1-3; 7 nucleotides line up with TRBD1. Germline CDR1 MNHEY, CDR2 SMNVEV (reference sequence). The CDR3 spans 15 residues. Losses at the gene ends were 5 bases for V and 1 base for J; bases not matched to a gene: 5. CDR3 bases: TGTGCCAGCAGTCCTACAGGGGCTTCTGGAAACACCATATATTTT. Amino acids: CASSPTGASGNTIYF.

CDR3 nucleotide sequence: TGTGCCAGCAGCTTAGAGCCGACTCCCCAGGGGCGGTACACTGAAGCTTTCTTT. Encoded protein: CASSLEPTPQGRYTEAFF. The rearrangement uses TRBV7-9 and TRBJ1-1, with D perhaps TRBD1 (6 bases). In germline, CDR1 is SEHNR, CDR2 FQNEAQ (reference sequence). V gave up 1 base and J gave up 3 bases, with 21 bases separating them. This CDR3 has 18 residues.

The chain carries TRBV6-5 and TRBJ1-1; D is ambiguous. V shed 7 bases and J shed 1 base, with 10 bases lying between them. In germline, CDR1 is MNHEY, CDR2 SVGAGI. The CDR3 length is 13 residues. The chain's CDR3 is CASTAGGNTEAFF. In DNA form, the CDR3 reads TGTGCCAGCACGGCAGGCGGGAACACTGAAGCTTTCTTT.

The chain uses TRBV14 and TRBJ2-7; TRBD1 agrees at 7 bases. The CDR3 covers 13 residues. Germline V gene data show CDR1 as SGHDN and CDR2 as FVKESK. After removal of 6 bases from V and 1 base from J, the junction contained 3 bases not matched to a gene. Here the CDR3 reads CASSRDRSYEQYF. CDR3 bases: TGTGCCAGCAGTCGGGACAGATCCTACGAGCAGTACTTC.

There are a few counts of this clone. This sequence joins TRBV10-3 and TRBJ2-7; D unclear. The CDR3 sequence is 14 residues long. With 2 bases removed from V and 6 bases from J, the gap between germline ends came to 14 bases. Germline-derived CDR1 and CDR2 are ENHRY and SYGVKD. Here the CDR3 reads CAISEGSELGEQYF. The CDR3 DNA sequence: TGTGCCATCAGTGAGGGCTCAGAGTTAGGCGAGCAGTACTTC.

CDR3 sequence: CASSQQGIWEELFF. CDR3 nucleotides: TGTGCCAGCAGCCAACAGGGGATCTGGGAAGAACTGTTTTTT. The chain recombines TRBV5-5 with TRBJ1-4; 7 bases align to TRBD1. The V segment lost 4 bases and the J segment 12 bases; nucleotides outside the gene matches: 12. The CDR3 contains 14 residues. Germline CDR1 and CDR2: SGHKS and YYEKEE (reference sequence).